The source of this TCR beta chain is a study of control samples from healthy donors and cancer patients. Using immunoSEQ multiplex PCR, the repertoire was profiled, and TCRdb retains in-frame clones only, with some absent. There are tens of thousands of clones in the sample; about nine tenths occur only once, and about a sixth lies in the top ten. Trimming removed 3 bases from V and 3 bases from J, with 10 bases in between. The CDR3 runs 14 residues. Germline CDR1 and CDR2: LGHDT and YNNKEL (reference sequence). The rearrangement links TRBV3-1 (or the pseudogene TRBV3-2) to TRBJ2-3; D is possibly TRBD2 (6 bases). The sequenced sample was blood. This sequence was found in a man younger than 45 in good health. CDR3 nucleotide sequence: TGTGCCAGCAGCCAGTTAAGCGGGACAGATACGCAGTATTTT. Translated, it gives CASSQLSGTDTQYF.